This is a list of T cell receptor beta chains from one sample in a study of blood T cell repertoires in COVID-19. Only in-frame clones appear in the TCRdb table, and some are missing; sequencing was by immunoSEQ multiplex PCR. Of about 180,000 clones detected, 80% to 90% appear once; the ten largest clones hold approximately 9%. The source material was PBMCs or T cells enriched from blood (not recorded which). These receptors originate from a woman aged 18-29 years who had recovered from COVID-19. The conserved cysteine and the conserved F or W are not part of the CDR3 here.

12 TRBV4-1 ASSLGQTHYGYT
16 TRBV23-1 ASSQATAIITSTDTQY
12 TRBV6-6 ASRATGPNEKLF
13 TRBV7-2 ASSHPGTSGNTIY
12 TRBV27 ASRLAGGPDTQY
14 TRBV7-8 ASSLDEAFTPQAAF
11 TRBV12-3/TRBV12-4 ASSPPGNTEAF
12 TRBV18 ASSPLQENYGYT
13 TRBV7-9 ASGGDGNAQETQY
14 TRBV5-4 ASSSTSGSLSYEQY
11 TRBV7-2 ASSSNSGTQQF
12 TRBV29-1 SVELGSMNTEAF
12 TRBV10-1 ASSDPLGPGELF
10 TRBV7-9 ASSLLGNTIY
13 TRBV10-3 AITLGTSRAGELF
14 TRBV3-1/TRBV3-2 ASSQDAGNSFNEQF
13 TRBV19 ASTDPGTGVHEQF
15 TRBV28 ASSPAGGLATNEKLF
13 TRBV3-1/TRBV3-2 ASSFRSGSSYEQY
12 TRBV28 ASSFNRGVYGYT
13 TRBV19 ASSIDPGATGELF
14 TRBV15 ATSRDLASGSYEQY
15 TRBV5-1 ASSLGLAGGSYNEQF
15 TRBV2 ASSELSPQAGNSPLH
14 TRBV28 ATSRAGSLNTGELF
13 TRBV25-1 ASSASGQPVTEAF
12 TRBV15 ATNLDRVIHEQF
10 TRBV7-9 ASSPLSYEQY
14 TRBV19 ASSIQGAFSNQPQH
12 TRBV28 ASSLSVISYEQY
12 TRBV9 ASSDLTGTNGYT
14 TRBV4-1 ASSQSITGGWGTQY
16 TRBV7-9 ASSLGVFLGQEHNEQF
12 TRBV2 ASSGDRGNQPQH
15 TRBV28 ASSAYIGGYSSYEQY
17 TRBV14 ASSQGRTSGGAATDTQY
15 TRBV7-3 ASSLTLLAGTTGELF
13 TRBV5-1 ASSLEASGYNEQF
13 TRBV19 ASSIDRASGNTIY
12 TRBV27 ASRGPGLVNEQF
13 TRBV7-2 ASSISGISDYEQY
13 TRBV9 ASSLLAGGPNEQF
10 TRBV6-2/TRBV6-3 ASSYQGNGYT
13 TRBV4-2 ASSQESSGSYEQY
10 TRBV29-1 SGLTGNYGYT
12 TRBV28 ASLSDGSSYEQY
14 TRBV5-1 ASTNSLHSGANVLT
12 TRBV9 ASSVGSGTDTQY
13 TRBV18 ASSPRRRAPNEQY
12 TRBV30 AWSAMTGTDTQY
15 TRBV9 ASSANAGEEYTGELF
12 TRBV10-1 ASSESTGSNEQF
15 TRBV19 ASSPSPGQGFTGELF